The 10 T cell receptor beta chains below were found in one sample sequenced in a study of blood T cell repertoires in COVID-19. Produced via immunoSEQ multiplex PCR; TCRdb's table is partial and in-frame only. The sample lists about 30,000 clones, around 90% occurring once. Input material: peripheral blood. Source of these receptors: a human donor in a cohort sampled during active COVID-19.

CDR3 protein: CASSSRQGADEQYF. The CDR3 nucleotides are TGCGCCAGCAGCTCACGACAGGGGGCTGACGAGCAGTACTTC. V usage is TRBV5-1 and J usage is TRBJ2-7, with 10 bases that match TRBD1. With 3 bases clipped from V and 5 bases from J, the junction kept 5 bases outside the gene matches. This CDR3 region has 14 residues. Germline CDR1 and CDR2: SGHRS and YFSETQ.

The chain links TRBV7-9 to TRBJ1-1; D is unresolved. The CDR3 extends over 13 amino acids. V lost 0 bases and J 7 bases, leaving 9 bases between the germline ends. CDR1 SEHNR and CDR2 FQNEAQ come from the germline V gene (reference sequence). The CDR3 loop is CASSLAAVNEAFF. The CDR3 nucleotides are TGTGCCAGCAGCTTAGCGGCAGTGAATGAAGCTTTCTTT.

The CDR3 sequence: CASSQEGPSGNSPLHF. The CDR3 DNA follows: TGTGCCAGCAGCCAAGAGGGGCCGTCAGGAAATTCACCCCTCCACTTT. This chain uses TRBV4-2 with TRBJ1-6, with D maybe TRBD1 (5 bases). Germline values: CDR1 LGHNA, CDR2 YNFKEQ. V was shortened by 0 bases and J by 7 bases, with 13 bases between the two germline ends. This CDR3 region has 16 residues.

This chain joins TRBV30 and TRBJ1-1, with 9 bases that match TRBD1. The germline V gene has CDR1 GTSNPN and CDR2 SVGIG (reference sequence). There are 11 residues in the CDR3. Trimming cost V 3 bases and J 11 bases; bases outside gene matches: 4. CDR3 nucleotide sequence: TGTGCCTGGAGACAGGGGGCGTCGGCTTTCTTT. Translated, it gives CAWRQGASAFF.

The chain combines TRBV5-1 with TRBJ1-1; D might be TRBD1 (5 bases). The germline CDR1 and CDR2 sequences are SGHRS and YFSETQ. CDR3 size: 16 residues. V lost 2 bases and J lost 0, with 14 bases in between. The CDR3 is CASSLRQRQMNTEAFF. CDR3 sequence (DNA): TGCGCCAGCAGCTTAAGACAGAGACAAATGAACACTGAAGCTTTCTTT.

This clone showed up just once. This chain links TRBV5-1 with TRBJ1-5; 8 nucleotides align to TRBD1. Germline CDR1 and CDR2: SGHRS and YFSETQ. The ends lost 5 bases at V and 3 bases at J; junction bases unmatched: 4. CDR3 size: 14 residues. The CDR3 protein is CASRQGGPNQPQHF. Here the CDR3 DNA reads TGCGCCAGCAGACAGGGGGGGCCCAATCAGCCCCAGCATTTT.

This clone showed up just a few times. CDR3 region: CASRDGTAYGMTQYF. Written as DNA, the CDR3 is TGCGCCAGCAGAGACGGGACAGCCTACGGAATGACCCAGTACTTC. The chain links TRBV5-1 to TRBJ2-5, with 7 bases identical to TRBD1. Germline trimming cut 5 bases from V and 7 bases from J; bases unmatched to any gene: 14. The CDR3 sequence is 15 residues long. Germline V CDR1 and CDR2: SGHRS, YFSETQ.

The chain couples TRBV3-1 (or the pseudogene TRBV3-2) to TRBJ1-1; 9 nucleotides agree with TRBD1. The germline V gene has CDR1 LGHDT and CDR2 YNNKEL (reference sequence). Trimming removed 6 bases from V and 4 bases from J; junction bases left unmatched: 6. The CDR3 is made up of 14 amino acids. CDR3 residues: CASRRGQGSTEAFF. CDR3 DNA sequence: TGTGCCAGCAGACGGGGACAGGGAAGCACTGAAGCTTTCTTT.

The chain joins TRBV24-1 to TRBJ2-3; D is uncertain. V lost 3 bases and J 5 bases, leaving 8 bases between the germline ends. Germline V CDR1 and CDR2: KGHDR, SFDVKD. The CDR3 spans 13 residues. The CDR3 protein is CATSDLTGDTQYF. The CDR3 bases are TGTGCCACCAGTGATCTAACGGGAGATACGCAGTATTTT.

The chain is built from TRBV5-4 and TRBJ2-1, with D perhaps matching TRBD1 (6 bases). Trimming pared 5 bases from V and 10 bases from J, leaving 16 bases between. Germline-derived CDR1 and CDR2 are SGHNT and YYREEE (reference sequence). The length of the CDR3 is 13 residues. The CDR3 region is CASSQPQGSEQFF. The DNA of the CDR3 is TGTGCCAGCAGTCAACCACAGGGTTCCGAGCAGTTCTTC. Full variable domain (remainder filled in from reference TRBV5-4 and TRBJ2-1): ETGVTQSPTHLIKTRGQQVTLRCSSQSGHNTVSWYQQALGQGPQFIFQYYREEENGRGNFPPRFSGLQFPNYSSELNVNALELDDSALYLCASSQPQGSEQFFGPGTRLTVL.